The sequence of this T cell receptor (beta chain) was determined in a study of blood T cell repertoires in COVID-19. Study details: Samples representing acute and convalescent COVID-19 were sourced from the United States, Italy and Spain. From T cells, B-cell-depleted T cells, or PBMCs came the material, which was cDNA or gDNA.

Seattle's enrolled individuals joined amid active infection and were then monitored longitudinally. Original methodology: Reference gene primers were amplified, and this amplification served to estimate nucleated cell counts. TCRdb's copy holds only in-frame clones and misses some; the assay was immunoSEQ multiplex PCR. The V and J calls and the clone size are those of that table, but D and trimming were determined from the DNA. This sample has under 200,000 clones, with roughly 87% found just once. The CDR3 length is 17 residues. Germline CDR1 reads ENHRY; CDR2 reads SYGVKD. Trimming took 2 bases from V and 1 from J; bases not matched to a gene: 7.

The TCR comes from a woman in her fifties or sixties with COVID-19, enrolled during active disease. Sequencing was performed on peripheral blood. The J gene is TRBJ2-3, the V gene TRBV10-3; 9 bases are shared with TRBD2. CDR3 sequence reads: CAISEPVAGVGTDTQYF. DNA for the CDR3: TGTGCCATCAGTGAGCCGGTAGCGGGAGTGGGCACAGATACGCAGTATTTT.